The 10 T cell receptor beta chains in this list originate from one sample, sequenced in a study of cytomegalovirus exposure and HLA in healthy donors. PCR amplification relied on 60 Vbeta primers (plus 13 Jbeta primers). Libraries were prepared by immunoSEQ multiplex PCR; TCRdb keeps only in-frame clonotypes and omits some of them. The sample contains around 140,000 clones, around 80% of which appear only once. Sequencing was performed on PBMCs. The receptors originated from a man aged 40-55 years in good health and CMV-seronegative.

The CDR3 region is CASSSLIDRSTEAFF. For the CDR3, the DNA is TGTGCCAGCAGTTCTCTTATAGACAGATCCACTGAAGCTTTCTTT. The J gene is TRBJ1-1, the V gene TRBV6-5; TRBD1 might be the D (5 bases). Germline V CDR1 and CDR2: MNHEY, SVGAGI. Trimming removed 4 bases from V and 4 bases from J, with 16 bases in between. This CDR3 region has 15 residues.

This clone has just a few counts. The genes are TRBV5-1 and TRBJ2-5, with TRBD1 as a possible D gene (7 bases). TRBJ2-7 explains the end of the DNA better; the J call may be wrong. The germline V gene encodes CDR1 SGHRS and CDR2 YFSETQ. The CDR3 is made up of 16 amino acids. This CDR3 reads CASSFEGAGGTYEQYF. In DNA form, the CDR3 reads TGCGCCAGCAGTTTTGAGGGGGCAGGGGGGACCTACGAGCAGTACTTC.

V gene TRBV9 combines with J gene TRBJ2-2; TRBD1 might be the D (5 bases). Germline values: CDR1 SGDLS, CDR2 YYNGEE. V was clipped by 0 bases and J by 3 bases, with 6 bases between them. This CDR3 spans 14 amino acids. The CDR3 is CASSVGRDTGELFF. The DNA of the CDR3 is TGTGCCAGCAGCGTAGGCAGGGACACCGGGGAGCTGTTTTTT.

This clone was recorded only once. The V and J genes are TRBV19 and TRBJ1-2, with D perhaps TRBD1 (5 bases). Trimming took 4 bases from V and 5 from J, leaving 8 bases between them. The CDR3 spans 12 residues. In germline, CDR1 is LNHDA, CDR2 SQIVND (reference sequence). The CDR3 is CASSTTGYGYTF. The CDR3 DNA reads as TGTGCCAGTAGTACCACAGGTTATGGCTACACCTTC. The whole variable domain, remainder taken from reference TRBV19 and TRBJ1-2, is DGGITQSPKYLFRKEGQNVTLSCEQNLNHDAMYWYRQDPGQGLRLIYYSQIVNDFQKGDIAEGYSVSREKKESFPLTVTSAQKNPTAFYLCASSTTGYGYTFGSGTRLTVV.

The V gene is TRBV5-5, the J gene TRBJ1-5; D call uncertain. V lost 0 bases and J lost 4, with 17 bases in between. In germline, CDR1 is SGHKS, CDR2 YYEKEE (reference sequence). The CDR3 loop spans 17 amino acids. CDR3 sequence (DNA): TGTGCCAGCAGCTTGGGGTATCGGCGTGGAGATAATCAGCCCCAGCATTTT. Its translation is CASSLGYRRGDNQPQHF. The entire variable domain, with the rest obtained from reference TRBV5-5 and TRBJ1-5, is as follows: DAGVTQSPTHLIKTRGQQVTLRCSPISGHKSVSWYQQVLGQGPQFIFQYYEKEERGRGNFPDRFSARQFPNYSSELNVNALLLGDSALYLCASSLGYRRGDNQPQHFGDGTRLSIL.

V and J are TRBV3-2 and TRBJ2-5; the table's D call, TRBD2, was not checked against the DNA. TRBV3-2 is an annotated pseudogene. The CDR3 runs 9 residues. The CDR3 spells CAIGGRTYF. The CDR3 DNA is TGTGCCATCGGGGGACGGACCTACTTC.

This clone was detected only a few times. The V call is TRBV4-1, the J call TRBJ1-4, with 11 bases aligning to TRBD1. This CDR3 has 16 amino acids. V was clipped by 3 bases and J by 7 bases; unmatched bases: 7. Germline V gene sequence: CDR1 MGHRA, CDR2 YSYEKL. This CDR3 is CASSHDPGTGGEKLFF. CDR3 nucleotide sequence: TGCGCCAGCAGCCATGACCCGGGGACAGGGGGTGAAAAACTGTTTTTT.

V and J are TRBV10-2 and TRBJ2-7, with D maybe TRBD2 (6 bases). This CDR3 contains 14 residues. Trimming cost V 4 bases and J 4 bases, with 14 bases left between them. The germline CDR1 and CDR2 sequences are WSHSY and SAAADI. CDR3 region: CASSGGDRVYEQYF. CDR3 DNA sequence: TGCGCCAGCAGTGGGGGGGACCGCGTGTACGAGCAGTACTTC.

This clone was seen more than once but under ten times. The rearrangement joins TRBV5-5 to TRBJ2-1, with 7 bases that match TRBD1. The CDR3 has 15 residues. V gave up 0 bases and J gave up 4 bases; unmatched junction bases: 4. CDR1 and CDR2 from the germline V gene are SGHKS and YYEKEE (reference sequence). This CDR3 reads CASSLGGQQYNEQFF. The CDR3 nucleotides are TGTGCCAGCAGCTTGGGGGGACAGCAATACAATGAGCAGTTCTTC.

The CDR3 DNA sequence: TGTGCCAGTAGTATAGGTCCAAATTCACCCCTCCACTTT. Translating gives CASSIGPNSPLHF. This chain connects TRBV19 to TRBJ1-6; no reliable D call. V lost 1 base to trimming and J lost 7 bases, with 5 bases between them. The length of the CDR3 is 13 residues. Germline assignment: CDR1 LNHDA and CDR2 SQIVND (reference sequence).